A single sample is the source of the 30 T cell receptor beta chains below, sequenced in a study of cytomegalovirus exposure and HLA in healthy donors. Primers: 60 Vbeta forward and 13 Jbeta reverse. Sequencing used immunoSEQ multiplex PCR; TCRdb keeps in-frame clones, though not all of them. The repertoire has under 35,000 clones, about 63% of them found once; the top ten carry under 25%. Sample: PBMCs. The receptors stem from a man aged 50 or older in good health and CMV-seropositive.

The chain joins TRBV2 to TRBJ1-1; D not certain. Trimming stripped 4 bases from V and 0 bases from J, with 6 bases between. From germline, CDR1 is SNHLY and CDR2 FYNNEI. The CDR3 consists of 13 residues. CDR3 amino acids: CASSASVNTEAFF. CDR3 DNA sequence: TGTGCCAGCAGTGCCTCAGTGAACACTGAAGCTTTCTTT.

This clone was seen a few times. This chain joins TRBV11-2 and TRBJ2-1; 9 bases are shared with TRBD1. Germline CDR1 SGHAT, CDR2 FQNNGV. V trimming: 4 bases; J trimming: 5 bases; junction bases outside the gene matches: 6. The CDR3 consists of 15 residues. The CDR3 region has the DNA TGTGCCAGCAGCTCAGGACAGGGGCCCAACAATGAGCAGTTCTTC. Encoded protein: CASSSGQGPNNEQFF.

This clone has just a few counts. This chain uses TRBV30 with TRBJ1-2; 7 positions match TRBD1. This CDR3 is built from 13 residues. Germline-derived CDR1 and CDR2 are GTSNPN and SVGIG (reference sequence). V lost 1 base to trimming and J lost 8 bases; unmatched junction nucleotides: 7. The CDR3 DNA is TGTGCCTGGAGTGCCGACAGGGAGCGAGGCTACACCTTC. Translated, it gives CAWSADRERGYTF.

The J gene is TRBJ1-1, the V gene TRBV27; D uncertain. The germline CDR1 and CDR2 sequences are MNHEY and SMNVEV (reference sequence). The length of the CDR3 is 14 residues. The V end was cut by 5 bases, the J end by 4 bases, with 14 bases between. CDR3 residues: CASSLVGRGTEAFF. In DNA, the CDR3 is TGTGCCAGCAGTCTGGTGGGCCGGGGCACTGAAGCTTTCTTT.

This clone appeared a few times. Other DNA sequences from this sample encode an identical CDR3 as well. The chain recombines TRBV5-1 with TRBJ2-1; TRBD2 aligns across 7 bases. V was clipped by 0 bases and J by 5 bases; unmatched bases: 2. CDR3 length: 14 residues. Germline V gene data show CDR1 as SGHRS and CDR2 as YFSETQ. In DNA form, the CDR3 reads TGCGCCAGCAGCTTGGAAGCGGGGCACAATGAGCAGTTCTTC. Translation: CASSLEAGHNEQFF.

This sequence joins TRBV30 and TRBJ1-2; no clear D gene. The V gene lost 1 base and the J gene lost 3 bases, with 6 bases spanning the gap. The CDR3 sequence is 12 residues long. The germline CDR1 and CDR2 sequences are GTSNPN and SVGIG (reference sequence). CDR3 coding DNA: TGTGCCTGGAGTGAACGGGACTATGGCTACACCTTC. Its translation is CAWSERDYGYTF.

The DNA of the CDR3 is TGTGCCAGCTCACTCCGACTAGCGGGAGGAGGGACAGATACGCAGTATTTT. Protein sequence: CASSLRLAGGGTDTQYF. This sequence joins TRBV18 and TRBJ2-3; TRBD2 agrees at 13 bases. Germline trimming cut 4 bases from V and 3 bases from J; bases unmatched to any gene: 7. Germline CDR1 is KGHSH and CDR2 is LQKENI. The CDR3 consists of 17 residues.

This clone appeared a few times. J is TRBJ1-2 and V is TRBV7-2; TRBD1 agrees at 9 bases. The CDR3 runs to 16 residues. Germline lookup yields CDR1 SGHTA and CDR2 FQGNSA. The junction had 12 bases not matched to a gene; V was cut back by 5 bases and J by 5 bases. The CDR3 sequence is CASSTRDRVKDYGYTF. Written as DNA, the CDR3 is TGTGCCAGCAGCACCCGGGACAGGGTGAAAGATTATGGCTACACCTTC.

The chain combines TRBV6-5 with TRBJ2-7; tentatively, D is TRBD1 (5 bases). This CDR3 region has 14 residues. Deletions cut 0 bases from V and 6 bases from J, with 12 bases between. From germline, CDR1 is MNHEY and CDR2 SVGAGI. The CDR3 sequence is CASSYSRQGGEQYF. CDR3 in DNA: TGTGCCAGCAGTTACTCGAGGCAGGGTGGCGAGCAGTACTTC.

The V call is TRBV7-6, the J call TRBJ2-7; 7 bases are shared with TRBD2. V lost 4 bases to trimming and J lost 0 bases; unmatched junction nucleotides: 6. The germline CDR1 and CDR2 sequences are SGHVS and FNYEAQ. This CDR3 comprises 15 residues. The DNA for the CDR3 is TGTGCCAGCAGCTCTATAGCGGGCAGCTCCTACGAGCAGTACTTC. Residues: CASSSIAGSSYEQYF.

The CDR3 DNA reads TGTGCCTGGAGTCCACTGAAGGCAGGGTACTATGGCTACACCTTC. Translating gives CAWSPLKAGYYGYTF. The chain links TRBV30 to TRBJ1-2; possible D gene TRBD1, 5 bases. Trimming took off 2 bases at V and 3 bases at J, with 16 bases between the two ends. Germline CDR1 is GTSNPN and CDR2 is SVGIG (reference sequence). The CDR3 loop spans 15 amino acids.

The chain combines TRBV7-8 with TRBJ1-1; a possible D gene is TRBD1 (6 bases). The CDR3 is 13 residues long. V lost 4 bases to trimming and J lost 3 bases, with 9 bases between them. Per the germline V gene, CDR1 is SGHVS and CDR2 is FQNEAQ. The CDR3: CASSSQGYTEAFF. DNA of the CDR3: TGTGCCAGCAGCTCCCAGGGGTACACTGAAGCTTTCTTT.

V usage is TRBV13 and J usage is TRBJ2-7; 9 bases map to TRBD2. CDR3 size: 16 residues. J was trimmed by 2 bases and V by 1 base; bases with no gene match: 6. Germline CDR1 PRHDT, CDR2 FYEKMQ (reference sequence). CDR3 coding DNA: TGTGCCAGCAGCTTAGCCAGCGGGGGGAAGGCCTACGAGCAGTACTTC. It specifies CASSLASGGKAYEQYF.

There are a few counts of this clone. V usage is TRBV5-1 and J usage is TRBJ1-1, with a possible D match to TRBD1 (5 bases). Trimming left V 4 bases short and J 0 bases short, with 10 bases between. The CDR3 extends over 14 amino acids. CDR1 is SGHRS, CDR2 YFSETQ, per germline. This CDR3 is CASSKVGVNTEAFF. CDR3 coding DNA: TGCGCCAGCAGCAAGGTAGGGGTGAACACTGAAGCTTTCTTT.

In its sample, this clone was seen a few times. This rearrangement joins TRBV29-1 to TRBJ2-3; D is uncertain. The V end was cut by 3 bases, the J end by 0 bases, with 4 bases between. This CDR3 comprises 12 residues. The germline gives CDR1 SQVTM, CDR2 ANQGSEA. CDR3 in DNA: TGCAGCGTTGACAGAAGCACAGATACGCAGTATTTT. Protein product: CSVDRSTDTQYF.

In this sample, this clone turned up once. The chain employs TRBV5-1 and TRBJ2-5; maybe TRBD1 (5 bases). Germline V gene data show CDR1 as SGHRS and CDR2 as YFSETQ. V was clipped by 2 bases and J by 2 bases, with 10 bases between them. The CDR3 totals 14 residues. CDR3 coding DNA: TGCGCCAGCAGCTTCGGACAAAGACAAGAGACCCAGTACTTC. Amino acid sequence: CASSFGQRQETQYF. Supplemented by reference TRBV5-1 and TRBJ2-5, the full variable domain reads KAGVTQTPRYLIKTRGQQVTLSCSPISGHRSVSWYQQTPGQGLQFLFEYFSETQRNKGNFPGRFSGRQFSNSRSEMNVSTLELGDSALYLCASSFGQRQETQYFGPGTRLLVL.

This chain uses TRBV2 with TRBJ1-2; 8 bases are a match to TRBD1. The V segment lost 7 bases and the J segment 7 bases; nucleotides outside the gene matches: 14. The V gene's germline CDR1 is SNHLY and CDR2 FYNNEI. CDR3 length: 15 amino acids. The chain's CDR3 is CASKRELGQDGGYTF. The CDR3, as DNA: TGTGCCAGCAAGAGGGAACTGGGACAGGATGGTGGCTACACCTTC. Full variable domain (outside the CDR3, taken from reference TRBV2 and TRBJ1-2): EPEVTQTPSHQVTQMGQEVILRCVPISNHLYFYWYRQILGQKVEFLVSFYNNEISEKSEIFDDQFSVERPDGSNFTLKIRSTKLEDSAMYFCASKRELGQDGGYTFGSGTRLTVV.

The CDR3 sequence: CASSTTGQGTGSQPQHF. DNA for the CDR3: TGTGCCAGCAGTACGACAGGACAGGGAACGGGCAGTCAGCCCCAGCATTTT. This rearrangement joins TRBV28 to TRBJ1-5, with 8 bases aligning to TRBD1. J gave up 6 bases and V 5 bases, and 15 bases lay outside the gene matches. Per germline, CDR1 MDHEN and CDR2 SYDVKM. The CDR3 loop spans 17 amino acids.

The chain couples TRBV5-4 to TRBJ1-2; TRBD1 matches at 12 bases. J lost 8 bases, V lost 4 bases, and 6 bases had no gene match. Germline V gene sequence: CDR1 SGHNT, CDR2 YYREEE (reference sequence). The CDR3 covers 14 residues. The CDR3: CASSPGQGAEGYTF. In DNA form, the CDR3 reads TGTGCCAGCAGCCCGGGACAGGGGGCAGAGGGCTACACCTTC.

The chain has TRBV14 and TRBJ2-7, with 7 bases identical to TRBD1. Germline V gene lookup returns CDR1 SGHDN and CDR2 FVKESK. V was clipped by 3 bases and J by 2 bases; unmatched bases: 7. CDR3 size: 15 residues. CDR3 sequence reads: CASSHPGTVPYEQYF. The CDR3 DNA follows: TGTGCCAGCAGCCATCCGGGGACAGTGCCCTACGAGCAGTACTTC.

In the case of this clone: Germline and junction disagree at one end, which may indicate a read error. The chain recombines TRBV7-7 with TRBJ2-1, with TRBD1 matching 9 bases. CDR3 size: 14 residues. Germline values: CDR1 SSHAT, CDR2 FNYEAQ (reference sequence). As DNA, the CDR3 is TGTGCTAGCAGCTTAGACAGGGGGGTAAATGAGCAGTTCTTC. It codes for CASSLDRGVNEQFF.

The chain employs TRBV21-1 and TRBJ2-7; TRBD1, the table's D call, was not compared with the DNA. TRBV21-1 is a known pseudogene. The CDR3 runs 14 residues. In DNA form, the CDR3 reads TGTGCCAGCAGCAGATCCGGGACACCTTACGAGCAGTACTTC. Its translation: CASSRSGTPYEQYF.

The chain carries TRBV6-5 and TRBJ2-5; D perhaps matches TRBD2 (5 bases). Looked up from germline, CDR1 is MNHEY and CDR2 is SVGAGI. This CDR3 comprises 15 residues. V was pared by 2 bases and J by 2 bases, with 12 bases between. This chain's CDR3 is CASSYEGRPQETQYF. In DNA, the CDR3 is TGTGCCAGCAGTTACGAGGGCAGGCCTCAAGAGACCCAGTACTTC.

The chain couples TRBV7-9 to TRBJ1-1; 9 nucleotides align to TRBD1. This CDR3 is built from 14 residues. J lost 1 base, V lost 5 bases, and 2 bases had no gene match. Germline V gene lookup returns CDR1 SEHNR and CDR2 FQNEAQ (reference sequence). The CDR3 DNA reads as TGTGCCAGCAGCCGGACAGGGGAGAACACTGAAGCTTTCTTT. Translated: CASSRTGENTEAFF. The full variable domain, with the rest looked up from reference TRBV7-9 and TRBJ1-1, is DTGVSQNPRHKITKRGQNVTFRCDPISEHNRLYWYRQTLGQGPEFLTYFQNEAQLEKSRLLSDRFSAERPKGSFSTLEIQRTEQGDSAMYLCASSRTGENTEAFFGQGTRLTVV.

V gene TRBV5-6 combines with J gene TRBJ2-1; unclear D gene. The CDR3 length is 13 residues. The V and J ends lost 4 bases and 3 bases respectively, with 8 bases between them. Germline V gene lookup returns CDR1 SGHDT and CDR2 YYEEEE. The CDR3 region is CASSLGFYNEQFF. The CDR3 coding sequence is TGTGCCAGCAGCCTAGGCTTCTACAATGAGCAGTTCTTC.

This chain uses TRBV6-5 with TRBJ2-1, with D perhaps TRBD1 (6 bases). The germline gives CDR1 MNHEY, CDR2 SVGAGI. Between the trimmed V and J ends, which lost 8 bases and 7 bases, there was a span of 18 bases. The CDR3 covers 14 residues. This CDR3 reads CASGNGQWGNEQFF. DNA for the CDR3: TGTGCCAGCGGAAATGGACAGTGGGGGAATGAGCAGTTCTTC.

V is TRBV29-1 and J is TRBJ2-3; tentatively, D is TRBD2 (5 bases). The ends were cut back, 3 bases at V and 7 bases at J, with 8 bases in the middle. The CDR3 loop spans 11 amino acids. Germline CDR1 and CDR2: SQVTM and ANQGSEA. The CDR3 spells CSVEEDYTQYF. In DNA, the CDR3 is TGCAGCGTTGAGGAGGATTATACGCAGTATTTT.

V gene TRBV4-1 combines with J gene TRBJ1-3, with D unclear. Germline V CDR1 and CDR2: MGHRA, YSYEKL. The CDR3 has 14 residues. V lost 1 base and J lost 8, with 12 bases in between. The CDR3 spells CASSQGRAGDTIYF. CDR3 DNA sequence: TGCGCCAGCAGCCAAGGCCGGGCCGGGGACACCATATATTTT.

This rearrangement joins TRBV7-2 to TRBJ1-1; the match to TRBD1 covers 11 bases. CDR1 SGHTA and CDR2 FQGNSA come from the germline V gene. The ends lost 4 bases at V and 0 bases at J; junction bases unmatched: 7. CDR3 length: 17 residues. CDR3 region: CASSWRDRGGMNTEAFF. CDR3 nucleotide sequence: TGTGCCAGCAGCTGGAGGGACAGGGGGGGGATGAACACTGAAGCTTTCTTT.

This clone was observed once. This chain joins TRBV7-3 and TRBJ2-1; 7 nucleotides line up with TRBD1. Germline trimming cut 5 bases from V and 8 bases from J; bases unmatched to any gene: 0. Germline CDR1 and CDR2: SGHTA and FQGTGA. The CDR3 runs to 11 residues. CDR3 sequence reads: CASSQGDEQFF. The CDR3 DNA sequence: TGTGCCAGCAGCCAGGGGGATGAGCAGTTCTTC.